This T cell receptor (beta chain) was recovered during a study of T cells in Graves' hyperthyroidism and ophthalmopathy (dated by TCRdb to between 2018 and 2021). Broadly, across the study: Peripheral blood samples were taken at the time of initial diagnosis, prior to any treatment. After sampling, hyperthyroidism patients received methimazole starting at 30 mg daily, and ophthalmopathy patients received high-dose intravenous methylprednisolone. A discovery cohort of about a hundred patients, roughly 40 with Graves' ophthalmopathy and approximately 57 with stable Graves' hyperthyroidism, was used to find distinguishing TCR V-J signatures. According to the paper, TCR Vbeta CDR3 sequencing was carried out on approximately 140 peripheral blood samples, which came from more than 40 ophthalmopathy, 70 to 80 hyperthyroidism and roughly 17 progressor patients. Whether ophthalmopathy could be predicted prospectively was tested in an independent validation cohort made up of roughly 20 hyperthyroidism patients plus 17 patients who later progressed to ophthalmopathy. In addition, the study compared T-cell repertoires in thyroid tissue and in blood from roughly 6 Graves' hyperthyroidism patients. The roughly 100 discovery patients were randomly divided into training and test sets at a 7:3 ratio. Results and caveats for the whole study, not just this receptor: In validation, the model predicted progression to ophthalmopathy with 55% to 71% sensitivity and 72% to 85% specificity, a median of about six months before onset. A model built on a 13 V-J signature distinguished ophthalmopathy from stable hyperthyroidism, reaching about 88% sensitivity and 81.08% specificity in cross-validation and 80%/75% in testing. Sample size was not statistically predetermined, and blinding of investigators to group allocation was not performed. Most expanded thyroid clonotypes (frequency above 0.001) were also detected in blood, suggesting blood repertoires may reflect thyroid immune responses.

Ophthalmopathy patients had moderately to severely active disease, Clinical Activity Score of at least 3, NOSPECS grade of at least 4, and duration under 3 months. Exclusion was applied to patients with uncontrolled infections, other autoimmune diseases, pregnancy or lactation. Clinical symptoms, serum thyroxine and TRAb, thyroid ultrasound, and orbital computed tomography formed the basis for the diagnoses. PBMCs were isolated from 7.5 to 10 ml of fresh peripheral blood by Ficoll-Paque density gradient centrifugation. Total RNA was extracted using Trizol reagent, and RNA quality was assessed on an Agilent 2100 Bioanalyzer. The CDR3 starts with the cysteine, ends with the phenylalanine, and has 16 residues. Kept here is only the CDR3 DNA, which spans 48 bases and is read in frame from base 1. V is cut by 5 bases and J by 0 bases, and the space between the germline ends is 18 bases. The germline V gene (reference sequence) provides CDR1 DFQATT and CDR2 SNEGSKA.

A remark on this clonotype: Its antigen is currently not known. Possible read error: a much larger clone is one base away.

The TCR beta CDR3 regions were amplified from the RNA transcripts. The first round of RT-PCR for the TCR CDR3 was performed with the HTBI primer set and the Qiagen OneStep RT-PCR kit. A second multiplex PCR round built the libraries, followed by size selection and purification. Paired-end sequencing of the libraries was performed with 100 bp reads on an Illumina HiSeq2000. In the paper's pipeline: SOAPnuke was used to process the raw data, with reads discarded if the reads contained adapters or uncalled bases, had a mean Phred below 15, or lacked an exact constant-primer or identifier match. High-quality paired reads were merged with COPE v1.2.5, and unique nucleotide sequences were defined as clonotypes. MiTCR v1.1 was used to align clonotypes to the IMGT TRBV, TRBD and TRBJ reference segments. Analysis was restricted to V-J combinations with a frequency above 0.0001, which covered 98% to 99.2% of repertoires. The TCS score was defined as F50 (clonal expansion) divided by E x V (chaos), with BLOSUM62-based TCRdist calculated between CDR3 peptides within each V-J. Welch's t-statistics and random forest reduced fewer than 600 V-J features to 13, which were used in a naive Bayes classifier (R e1071). Using fastp at Q25 and MiXCR, TCRdb reprocessed the public reads and kept productive beta chains. All rows with the same CDR3 protein become a single entry with the most common DNA and genes. The V and J calls and clone size come from TCRdb's table, not from the authors' own analysis. In all, the sample holds approximately 300,000 distinct CDR3 sequences, and approximately 18% of those were seen once. The top ten clones comprise just under 40% of the sample.

The sequence was obtained from a man aged 50 or older with Graves' ophthalmopathy. The sequence links TRBV20-1 to TRBJ2-3, with no reliable assignment of the D segment. Sequencing was carried out using blood. CDR3 protein: CSAADSILRSTDTQYF. The sequenced DNA: TGCAGTGCTGCCGACTCAATACTGAGAAGCACAGATACGCAGTATTTT.